These T cell receptor beta chains were read from a single sample in a study of blood T cell repertoires in COVID-19. Method: immunoSEQ multiplex PCR; TCRdb's copy keeps in-frame clones and lacks some. The sample carries about 190,000 clones, roughly 78% recorded once. The sequenced material came from peripheral blood. These receptors were taken from a woman aged 80 or over with active or convalescent COVID-19. Each CDR3 is given with its conserved first and last residue. Fields, in order: J gene, V gene, CDR3 protein.

TRBJ1-1 TRBV7-8 CASSSTTGNTEAFF
TRBJ2-3 TRBV21-1 CASSKGDRVRGTQYF
TRBJ1-6 TRBV5-1 CASSPGQGNYNSPLHF
TRBJ1-1 TRBV28 CASSVGQGYMNTEAFF
TRBJ1-5 TRBV10-1 CASSEVRGRGNQPQHF
TRBJ2-7 TRBV4-3 CASSQHGTGEREQYF
TRBJ1-2 TRBV7-8 CASSPQRVGYTGYTF
TRBJ2-2 TRBV19 CASRGDRVFSSNTGELFF
TRBJ1-2 TRBV2 CASSERWTGLDYGYTF
TRBJ1-2 TRBV9 CASSVEEGRYYGYTF
TRBJ1-4 TRBV4-3 CASSQNYIPNEKLFF
TRBJ1-2 TRBV28 CASRLDSYGYTF
TRBJ2-7 TRBV21-1 CASSKGWTDLTCYEQYF
TRBJ1-2 TRBV28 CASSLLHSTNYGYTF
TRBJ2-7 TRBV5-1 CASSLATGGSYEQYF
TRBJ1-2 TRBV28 CASSLYLQGVMYGYTF
TRBJ1-4 TRBV2 CASRSRDSRNEKLFF
TRBJ1-5 TRBV28 CASTPGTEFEPQHF
TRBJ2-4 TRBV14 CASSQGGVKNIQYF
TRBJ1-5 TRBV10-2 CASSVDRARSQPQHF
TRBJ1-3 TRBV6-5 CAGSGRWEDTIYF
TRBJ1-2 TRBV9 CASSTGGWNYGYTF
TRBJ2-1 TRBV28 CASSYGGALYNEQFF
TRBJ1-2 TRBV4-3 CASSQDRRQGARGYGYTF
TRBJ1-1 TRBV20-1 CSAGGAGETAF
TRBJ2-2 TRBV19 CASMGLRDRVTGELFF
TRBJ2-1 TRBV6-1 CASSAPGGVIYNEQFF
TRBJ1-1 TRBV11-1 CASSSAPGGDTEAFF
TRBJ2-1 TRBV3-1/TRBV3-2 CASSTTSSGYNEQFF
TRBJ2-3 TRBV15 CATSRRTSSFSDTQYF
TRBJ1-2 TRBV5-8 CASSKLGQIYGYTF
TRBJ2-3 TRBV28 CASGTQGDTQYF
TRBJ2-7 TRBV2 CASNELGLANEQYF
TRBJ1-2 TRBV27 CASGSRQTNGYTF
TRBJ2-2 TRBV5-1 CASSLARGGGTGELFF
TRBJ1-2 TRBV7-9 CASSYNDRDYGYTF
TRBJ1-2 TRBV23-1 CASSQFPGGESYGYTF
TRBJ2-2 TRBV3-1/TRBV3-2 CASSRTSGAGELFF
TRBJ2-5 TRBV7-8 CASSIMARAGQETQYF
TRBJ2-7 TRBV21-1 CASSKARGIFRDEQYF
TRBJ1-1 TRBV4-2 CASSQDNRNTEAFF
TRBJ2-5 TRBV4-1 CASSQDRGAVREETQYF
TRBJ1-1 TRBV14 CASSPTLGRATEAFF
TRBJ2-3 TRBV7-7 CASSFQGAFTDTQYF
TRBJ1-5 TRBV6-5 CASTQRGPGQPQHF
TRBJ1-2 TRBV27 CASSLSTLTGFYGYTF
TRBJ1-3 TRBV7-2 CASSGTDFSGNTIYF
TRBJ2-5 TRBV5-1 CASSLGTGYETQYF
TRBJ1-6 TRBV5-6 CASSLITRGDSPLHF
TRBJ2-2 TRBV4-2 CASSRSTRGGTGELFF
TRBJ1-2 TRBV5-6 CASSSLDRESYGYTF
TRBJ2-5 TRBV27 CASSLERGGPQTQYF